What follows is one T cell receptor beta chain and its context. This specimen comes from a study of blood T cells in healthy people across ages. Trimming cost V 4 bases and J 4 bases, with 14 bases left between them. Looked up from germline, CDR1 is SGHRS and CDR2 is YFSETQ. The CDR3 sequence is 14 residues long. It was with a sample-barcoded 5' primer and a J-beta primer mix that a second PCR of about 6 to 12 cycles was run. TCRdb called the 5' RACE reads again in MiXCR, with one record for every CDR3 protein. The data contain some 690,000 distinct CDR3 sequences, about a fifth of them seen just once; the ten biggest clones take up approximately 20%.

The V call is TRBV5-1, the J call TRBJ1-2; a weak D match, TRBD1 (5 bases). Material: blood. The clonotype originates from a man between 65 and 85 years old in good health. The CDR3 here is CASSAQRGSYGYTF. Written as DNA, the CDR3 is TGCGCCAGCAGCGCCCAACGGGGGTCCTATGGCTACACCTTC.